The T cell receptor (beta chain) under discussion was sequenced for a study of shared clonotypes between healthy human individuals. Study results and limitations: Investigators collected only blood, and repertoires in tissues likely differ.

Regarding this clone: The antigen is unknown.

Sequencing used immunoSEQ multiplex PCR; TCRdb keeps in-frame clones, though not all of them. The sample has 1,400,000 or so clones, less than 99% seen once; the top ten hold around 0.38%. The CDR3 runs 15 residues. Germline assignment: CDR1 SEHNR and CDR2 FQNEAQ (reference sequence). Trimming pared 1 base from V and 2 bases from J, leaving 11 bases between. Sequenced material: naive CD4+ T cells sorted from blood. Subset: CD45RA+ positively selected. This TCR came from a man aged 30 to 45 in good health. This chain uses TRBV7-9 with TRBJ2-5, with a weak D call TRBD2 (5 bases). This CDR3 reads CASSLGRTVQETQYF. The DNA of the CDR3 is TGTGCCAGCAGCTTAGGTCGGACTGTTCAAGAGACCCAGTACTTC.